This T cell receptor beta chain originates from a study of blood T cell repertoires in COVID-19. TCRdb's copy holds only in-frame clones and misses some; the assay was immunoSEQ multiplex PCR. This sample has about 27,000 clones; about four fifths occur once, and the top ten carry under 55%. The CDR3 runs to 19 residues. CDR1 and CDR2 (germline): SGHRS, YFSETQ. V shed 4 bases, J shed 2 bases, and the junction held 14 bases outside the gene matches. This TCR came from a woman older than 75 with acute or convalescent COVID-19. The sequencing input was peripheral blood. The gene calls are TRBV5-1 and TRBJ2-2, with 10 bases matching TRBD2. CDR3 DNA: TGCGCCAGCAGCAGGCGAGGTACTAGCGGGATGGGTAACACCGGGGAGCTGTTTTTT. As protein: CASSRRGTSGMGNTGELFF.